The 27 T cell receptor beta chains in this list originate from one sample, sequenced in a study of shared clonotypes between healthy human individuals. Produced via immunoSEQ multiplex PCR; TCRdb's table is partial and in-frame only. The table records roughly 570,000 clones, roughly 98% of them present only once. Selected positively for CCR7 and CD45RO-negative, naive CD8 cells excluded terminally differentiated effector memory CD45RA+ cells. Specimen: naive CD8+ T cells sorted from blood. Receptor source: a man aged 25-45 years in good health.

The J gene is TRBJ1-4, the V gene TRBV7-9, with no clear D. Trimming cost V 1 base and J 4 bases, with 4 bases left between them. Per the germline V gene, CDR1 is SEHNR and CDR2 is FQNEAQ (reference sequence). The CDR3 extends over 13 amino acids. The CDR3 DNA is TGTGCCAGCAGCTTAGGAAATAATGAAAAACTGTTTTTT. It yields the protein CASSLGNNEKLFF.

The chain joins TRBV13 to TRBJ2-7; D gene unclear. This CDR3 spans 14 amino acids. The germline V gene has CDR1 PRHDT and CDR2 FYEKMQ (reference sequence). The V end was cut by 0 bases, the J end by 6 bases, with 12 bases between. The CDR3, as DNA: TGTGCCAGCAGCTTAGGTGGTGGGTGGCCCGAGCAGTACTTC. Amino acid sequence: CASSLGGGWPEQYF.

The chain has TRBV27 and TRBJ2-1; 9 bases match TRBD2. Unmatched junction bases numbered 14, after V lost 7 bases and J lost 13 bases. The length of the CDR3 is 14 residues. Germline lookup yields CDR1 MNHEY and CDR2 SMNVEV (reference sequence). For the CDR3, the DNA is TGTGCCAGCACCCTCCTCGGCGGGAGGGCCCTACAGTTCTTC. It encodes CASTLLGGRALQFF.

V and J are TRBV9 and TRBJ2-7; a weak D match, TRBD2 (7 bases). The germline V gene has CDR1 SGDLS and CDR2 YYNGEE. V dropped 4 bases and J dropped 4 bases, with 15 bases sitting between them. The CDR3 is 14 residues long. CDR3 sequence: CASSPMGGRYEQYF. The CDR3, as DNA: TGTGCCAGCAGCCCCATGGGGGGGCGGTACGAGCAGTACTTC.

The chain couples TRBV13 to TRBJ2-3, with 8 bases fitting TRBD2. CDR1 and CDR2 from the germline V gene are PRHDT and FYEKMQ (reference sequence). The ends lost 4 bases at V and 4 bases at J; junction bases unmatched: 7. The CDR3 runs to 15 residues. In nucleotides, the CDR3 is TGTGCCAGCAGCTACTTAGCGGGGAGTCCAGATACGCAGTATTTT. This translates into CASSYLAGSPDTQYF.

This clone was counted a few times. The chain uses TRBV6-1 and TRBJ1-1; D gene uncertain. Germline loops: CDR1 MNHNS, CDR2 SASEGT. With 5 bases removed from V and 2 bases from J, the gap between germline ends came to 9 bases. This CDR3 region has 13 residues. The CDR3 sequence is CASSIVGNTEAFF. The CDR3 bases are TGTGCCAGCAGTATAGTTGGAAACACTGAAGCTTTCTTT.

The genes are TRBV25-1 and TRBJ2-1; D call uncertain. The V gene lost 4 bases and the J gene lost 0 bases, with 13 bases spanning the gap. Germline values: CDR1 MGHDK, CDR2 SYGVNS. The CDR3 is 16 residues long. CDR3 coding DNA: TGTGCCAGCAGTGGCTGGAGTGAAAGCTCCTACAATGAGCAGTTCTTC. This encodes CASSGWSESSYNEQFF. Supplemented by reference TRBV25-1 and TRBJ2-1, the full variable domain reads EADIYQTPRYLVIGTGKKITLECSQTMGHDKMYWYQQDPGMELHLIHYSYGVNSTEKGDLSSESTVSRIRTEHFPLTLESARPSHTSQYLCASSGWSESSYNEQFFGPGTRLTVL.

This rearrangement joins TRBV9 to TRBJ2-7, with D hard to call. In germline, CDR1 is SGDLS, CDR2 YYNGEE. The CDR3 covers 14 residues. V lost 0 bases to trimming and J lost 3 bases, with 10 bases between them. DNA for the CDR3: TGTGCCAGCAGCGTAGCTCCCTCGAGCTACGAGCAGTACTTC. The encoded protein is CASSVAPSSYEQYF.

This chain joins TRBV15 and TRBJ1-1, with 8 bases aligning to TRBD1. The CDR3 has 13 amino acids. The V gene's germline CDR1 is LNHNV and CDR2 YYDKDF (reference sequence). V was clipped by 8 bases and J by 1 base; unmatched bases: 3. CDR3 region: CATGQGTNTEAFF. The CDR3 DNA follows: TGTGCCACCGGACAGGGCACGAACACTGAAGCTTTCTTT.

The chain joins TRBV18 to TRBJ1-5; D ambiguous. This CDR3 is built from 18 residues. Germline CDR1 and CDR2: KGHSH and LQKENI. The germline V and J ends were trimmed by 2 bases and 0 bases, with 17 bases remaining between them. CDR3 sequence (DNA): TGTGCCAGCTCACCATTAGCGGCGACGGATTATAGCAATCAGCCCCAGCATTTT. Its translation is CASSPLAATDYSNQPQHF.

The V call is TRBV7-9, the J call TRBJ1-4; 9 positions agree with TRBD1. Germline V lookup: CDR1 SEHNR, CDR2 FQNEAQ (reference sequence). The junction had 4 bases not matched to a gene; V was cut back by 4 bases and J by 4 bases. The CDR3 totals 15 residues. The CDR3 DNA sequence: TGTGCCAGCAGCTCCTCGGACAGGGGTAATGAAAAACTGTTTTTT. Protein product: CASSSSDRGNEKLFF. Combining the CDR3 with reference TRBV7-9 and TRBJ1-4 gives the whole variable domain DTGVSQNPRHKITKRGQNVTFRCDPISEHNRLYWYRQTLGQGPEFLTYFQNEAQLEKSRLLSDRFSAERPKGSFSTLEIQRTEQGDSAMYLCASSSSDRGNEKLFFGSGTQLSVL.

The chain uses TRBV7-9 and TRBJ1-1; unclear D gene. CDR1 is SEHNR, CDR2 FQNEAQ, per germline (reference sequence). Trimming cost V 6 bases and J 11 bases, with 16 bases left between them. This CDR3 region has 12 residues. DNA of the CDR3: TGTGCCAGCAGTTTCACTGCAGGTGAGGCTTTCTTT. The encoded protein is CASSFTAGEAFF.

The genes are TRBV9 and TRBJ1-5; D remains unclear. With 7 bases removed from V and 4 bases from J, the gap between germline ends came to 21 bases. The length of the CDR3 is 16 residues. CDR1 and CDR2 from the germline V gene are SGDLS and YYNGEE. As DNA, the CDR3 is TGTGCCAGCTCAACTTTCGCAGACTCCCGGAATCAGCCCCAGCATTTT. It yields the protein CASSTFADSRNQPQHF. Combining the CDR3 with reference TRBV9 and TRBJ1-5 gives the whole variable domain DSGVTQTPKHLITATGQRVTLRCSPRSGDLSVYWYQQSLDQGLQFLIQYYNGEERAKGNILERFSAQQFPDLHSELNLSSLELGDSALYFCASSTFADSRNQPQHFGDGTRLSIL.

J is TRBJ2-7 and V is TRBV13, with 7 bases matching TRBD2. Germline trimming cut 4 bases from V and 6 bases from J; bases unmatched to any gene: 12. The CDR3 loop spans 15 amino acids. The germline V gene encodes CDR1 PRHDT and CDR2 FYEKMQ (reference sequence). The CDR3 sequence: CASSSTGTTSGEQYF. The DNA for the CDR3 is TGTGCCAGCAGCTCAACCGGGACTACGTCGGGCGAGCAGTACTTC.

V gene TRBV11-2 combines with J gene TRBJ1-1; the match to TRBD1 covers 10 bases. The CDR3 has 16 residues. Looked up from germline, CDR1 is SGHAT and CDR2 is FQNNGV. V was pared by 2 bases and J by 1 base, with 4 bases of the junction left unmatched. CDR3: CASSLLRTGGNTEAFF. The CDR3, as DNA: TGTGCCAGCAGCTTACTCCGGACAGGGGGGAACACTGAAGCTTTCTTT.

V usage is TRBV5-5 and J usage is TRBJ2-4, with D unresolved. Germline CDR1 is SGHKS and CDR2 is YYEKEE (reference sequence). The V gene lost 4 bases and the J gene lost 5 bases, with 7 bases spanning the gap. The CDR3 covers 12 residues. This CDR3 reads CASSHLENIQYF. In DNA form, the CDR3 reads TGTGCCAGCAGCCACCTAGAAAACATTCAGTACTTC.

This chain connects TRBV4-1 to TRBJ2-2, with D possibly matching TRBD2 (6 bases). Between the trimmed V and J ends, which lost 0 bases and 0 bases, there was a span of 14 bases. There are 18 residues in the CDR3. Per germline, CDR1 MGHRA and CDR2 YSYEKL. CDR3 nucleotide sequence: TGCGCCAGCAGCCAAGAGGGGGGACTGTACGCGAACACCGGGGAGCTGTTTTTT. It is translated as CASSQEGGLYANTGELFF.

This chain links TRBV27 with TRBJ2-1; 13 nucleotides line up with TRBD2. Germline V CDR1 and CDR2: MNHEY, SMNVEV (reference sequence). This CDR3 spans 15 amino acids. V lost 5 bases to trimming and J lost 5 bases; unmatched junction nucleotides: 3. The CDR3 nucleotides read TGTGCCAGCAGTATTGGGACTAGCGGGAACAATGAGCAGTTCTTC. Translated, it gives CASSIGTSGNNEQFF.

This chain joins TRBV7-2 and TRBJ1-1; 11 bases fit TRBD1. Germline-derived CDR1 and CDR2 are SGHTA and FQGNSA. The junction had 9 bases not matched to a gene; V was cut back by 2 bases and J by 1 base. The CDR3 totals 18 residues. The CDR3 protein is CASSLFGQGARGNTEAFF. The CDR3 nucleotides are TGTGCCAGCAGCTTATTTGGACAGGGGGCGCGGGGGAACACTGAAGCTTTCTTT.

This sequence joins TRBV11-2 and TRBJ2-1; D perhaps matches TRBD2 (5 bases). V lost 4 bases, J lost 4 bases, and 11 bases lay in between. This CDR3 comprises 14 residues. CDR1 and CDR2 from the germline V gene are SGHAT and FQNNGV. CDR3 coding DNA: TGTGCCAGCAGCTCCACGGGGATATACAATGAGCAGTTCTTC. It encodes CASSSTGIYNEQFF. Using reference TRBV11-2 and TRBJ2-1 for the parts outside the CDR3, the full variable domain is EAGVAQSPRYKIIEKRQSVAFWCNPISGHATLYWYQQILGQGPKLLIQFQNNGVVDDSQLPKDRFSAERLKGVDSTLKIQPAKLEDSAVYLCASSSTGIYNEQFFGPGTRLTVL.

CDR3 region: CASSAGGNEQYF. CDR3 nucleotide sequence: TGTGCCAGCTCTGCGGGAGGGAACGAGCAGTACTTC. The chain joins TRBV6-1 to TRBJ2-7; 9 bases line up with TRBD2. Trimming removed 8 bases from V and 5 bases from J; junction bases left unmatched: 4. CDR1 and CDR2 from the germline V gene are MNHNS and SASEGT. CDR3 size: 12 residues.

This clone was recorded only once. This sequence joins TRBV5-1 and TRBJ1-2, with 8 bases lining up with TRBD1. J was trimmed by 6 bases and V by 3 bases; bases with no gene match: 7. The CDR3 is 14 amino acids. Germline CDR1 reads SGHRS; CDR2 reads YFSETQ. CDR3 nucleotide sequence: TGCGCCAGCAGCTCACCGGGACAGGAACATGGCTACACCTTC. Translated, it gives CASSSPGQEHGYTF.

The chain links TRBV27 to TRBJ2-1; 11 bases are shared with TRBD1. The CDR3 has 16 residues. The germline gives CDR1 MNHEY, CDR2 SMNVEV (reference sequence). The V segment lost 3 bases and the J segment 5 bases; nucleotides outside the gene matches: 6. The DNA of the CDR3 is TGTGCCAGCAGTTTTTGGGGACAGGGGGGCAACAATGAGCAGTTCTTC. Its protein product is CASSFWGQGGNNEQFF.

The CDR3 DNA follows: TGTGCCAGCACCGGGGGACTAGCGGGAGATTACAACACCGGGGAGCTGTTTTTT. Translation gives CASTGGLAGDYNTGELFF. The rearrangement joins TRBV2 to TRBJ2-2, with TRBD2 matching over 14 bases. The CDR3 length is 18 residues. The germline V gene has CDR1 SNHLY and CDR2 FYNNEI. The trim removed 7 bases at V and 2 bases at J, leaving 9 bases unmatched.

J is TRBJ2-1 and V is TRBV28; possible D gene TRBD2, 6 bases. Trimming cost V 6 bases and J 4 bases, with 22 bases left between them. The CDR3 consists of 17 residues. CDR1 MDHEN and CDR2 SYDVKM come from the germline V gene. The CDR3 spells CASSPLIGSGLYNEQFF. CDR3 coding DNA: TGTGCCAGCAGCCCTTTGATCGGATCGGGACTTTACAATGAGCAGTTCTTC.

This chain uses TRBV7-3 with TRBJ2-7; 13 nucleotides match TRBD2. The CDR3 length is 15 residues. Looked up from germline, CDR1 is SGHTA and CDR2 is FQGTGA. V lost 3 bases and J lost 4; bases outside the gene matches: 3. The CDR3 region is CASSFGLAGDYEQYF. The CDR3 DNA reads as TGTGCCAGCAGCTTCGGACTAGCGGGAGATTACGAGCAGTACTTC.

This clone was detected once. J is TRBJ2-7 and V is TRBV2; D is possibly TRBD1 (6 bases). CDR1 is SNHLY, CDR2 FYNNEI, per germline. CDR3 length equals 14 residues. Trimming took 7 bases from V and 1 from J, leaving 14 bases between them. The CDR3 is CASNLGGQSYEQYF. In nucleotides, the CDR3 is TGTGCCAGCAATCTCGGCGGACAGTCCTACGAGCAGTACTTC.